The 20 T cell receptor beta chains below come from one sample, sequenced in a study of identical twins (dated by TCRdb to about 2016). The protocol used for the library was 5' RACE. Instrument on record: Illumina HiSeq 2000. TCRdb ran its own pipeline on the public reads, namely fastp trimming at Q25 and MiXCR clone calling, and kept in-frame beta chains. For every CDR3 protein sequence, its rows merge into one entry that carries the most common genes and DNA. This sample is represented by hundreds of thousands of distinct CDR3 sequences; about 20% of them were singletons. The ten biggest clones cover 10% to 15% of the sample. These same records also appear under a second study, on T cells expressing NK-cell markers.

The sequencing input was PBMCs. Every receptor here comes from a woman aged 18-29 years in good health.

The chain is built from TRBV6-1 and TRBJ2-7; perhaps TRBD2 as D (6 bases). Germline values: CDR1 MNHNS, CDR2 SASEGT. This CDR3 has 16 amino acids. V was pared by 4 bases and J by 2 bases, with 18 bases between. DNA for the CDR3: TGTGCCAGCAGTGCTGGGGATTGGAGGGGCGCCTACGAGCAGTACTTC. Protein: CASSAGDWRGAYEQYF.

The chain carries TRBV7-9 and TRBJ2-1, with a possible D match to TRBD1 (6 bases). CDR3 length: 16 amino acids. The V end lost 6 bases, the J end lost 2 bases, and 17 bases lay between the germline ends. Germline V gene lookup returns CDR1 SEHNR and CDR2 FQNEAQ (reference sequence). The CDR3 coding sequence is TGTGCCAGCAGTCCCCTCTCAGGGGTCACCTACAATGAGCAGTTCTTC. Its translation is CASSPLSGVTYNEQFF.

This sequence joins TRBV29-1 and TRBJ1-1; D gene ambiguous. This CDR3 contains 8 residues. Germline V gene lookup returns CDR1 SQVTM and CDR2 ANQGSEA. The germline V and J ends were trimmed by 7 bases and 10 bases, with 7 bases remaining between them. The CDR3 reads CSAGIAFF. The CDR3 bases are TGCAGCGCGGGTATAGCTTTCTTT.

In its sample, this clonotype was seen a few times. The rearrangement joins TRBV27 to TRBJ2-3; 10 bases are a match to TRBD2. This CDR3 region has 15 residues. The ends lost 6 bases at V and 7 bases at J; junction bases unmatched: 10. Germline CDR1 MNHEY, CDR2 SMNVEV (reference sequence). This CDR3 is CASSIAGGRRNTQYF. The DNA of the CDR3 is TGTGCCAGCAGCATAGCGGGGGGCCGGAGAAATACGCAGTATTTT.

In this sample, this clonotype turned up a few times. The J gene is TRBJ2-1, the V gene TRBV5-1; D remains unclear. Trimming cost V 3 bases and J 6 bases, with 16 bases left between them. This CDR3 comprises 15 residues. The germline V gene has CDR1 SGHRS and CDR2 YFSETQ. This CDR3 is CASSSFYDLSNEQFF. CDR3 bases: TGCGCCAGCAGCTCCTTTTATGATTTAAGCAATGAGCAGTTCTTC.

This clonotype was counted only a few times. The genes are TRBV10-3 and TRBJ1-2; 7 bases are shared with TRBD1. CDR1 is ENHRY and CDR2 is SYGVKD in the germline V gene. V shed 4 bases, J shed 8 bases, and the junction held 10 bases outside the gene matches. This CDR3 contains 14 residues. The CDR3 DNA follows: TGTGCCATCAGTGTGTGGGAGGGGGCTCGGGGCTACACCTTC. It translates to CAISVWEGARGYTF.

This chain connects TRBV11-2 to TRBJ2-4; a possible D gene is TRBD2 (7 bases). The CDR3 is made up of 16 amino acids. Trimming took 1 base from V and 9 from J, leaving 19 bases between them. Germline CDR1 and CDR2: SGHAT and FQNNGV. This chain's CDR3 is CASSLGTASGEGIQYF. CDR3 nucleotides: TGTGCCAGCAGCTTAGGGACAGCCAGCGGGGAGGGCATTCAGTACTTC.

There are a few counts of this clonotype. The genes are TRBV27 and TRBJ2-1, with no clear D. CDR1 is MNHEY, CDR2 SMNVEV, per germline (reference sequence). V lost 0 bases to trimming and J lost 6 bases, with 6 bases between them. This CDR3 spans 13 amino acids. CDR3 sequence (DNA): TGTGCCAGCAGTTTATCCCCAAGCAATGAGCAGTTCTTC. Residues: CASSLSPSNEQFF.

This clonotype has more than one count but fewer than ten. J is TRBJ2-1 and V is TRBV29-1; TRBD1 aligns across 9 bases. V dropped 8 bases and J dropped 2; count of bases not matched to a gene: 10. Germline CDR1 SQVTM, CDR2 ANQGSEA. This CDR3 spans 15 amino acids. CDR3 coding DNA: TGCAGCTTGGGGCGGAGACAGGGGGCCTACAATGAGCAGTTCTTC. It translates to CSLGRRQGAYNEQFF.

The chain links TRBV10-3 to TRBJ2-1; 13 bases match TRBD2. The V gene end was trimmed by 11 bases and the J gene end by 6 bases; junction bases not matched to a gene: 4. This CDR3 has 13 residues. Germline V CDR1 and CDR2: ENHRY, SYGVKD. CDR3 amino acids: CASLAGGANEQFF. CDR3 DNA sequence: TGTGCCTCACTAGCGGGAGGGGCCAATGAGCAGTTCTTC.

The CDR3 DNA reads as TGTGCCACCAGCAGGGATGTAGAGGGGCGCTTCAGGGAGACCCAGTACTTC. Its protein product is CATSRDVEGRFRETQYF. The rearrangement uses TRBV15 and TRBJ2-5; D possibly uses TRBD1 or TRBD2 (5 bases each). The CDR3 is 17 amino acids. Per germline, CDR1 LNHNV and CDR2 YYDKDF (reference sequence). The V end lost 3 bases, the J end lost 5 bases, and 22 bases lay between the germline ends.

This rearrangement joins TRBV20-1 to TRBJ2-5; 8 positions match TRBD2. The V gene end was trimmed by 3 bases and the J gene end by 2 bases; junction bases not matched to a gene: 2. CDR1 and CDR2 (germline): DFQATT, SNEGSKA (reference sequence). The length of the CDR3 is 13 residues. This CDR3 is CSASAGGQETQYF. The CDR3, as DNA: TGCAGTGCTAGCGCGGGAGGTCAAGAGACCCAGTACTTC.

This clonotype has just one count. The chain combines TRBV10-3 with TRBJ1-1; D not certain. Per germline, CDR1 ENHRY and CDR2 SYGVKD. The CDR3 spans 14 residues. The V end lost 6 bases, the J end lost 3 bases, and 14 bases lay between the germline ends. The CDR3 spells CAIRQEEMHTEAFF. CDR3 in DNA: TGTGCCATCAGGCAGGAAGAGATGCACACTGAAGCTTTCTTT.

The chain combines TRBV20-1 with TRBJ2-5, with D possibly TRBD2 on 5 matching bases. V was pared by 7 bases and J by 4 bases, with 10 bases between. Germline V gene sequence: CDR1 DFQATT, CDR2 SNEGSKA (reference sequence). This CDR3 contains 11 residues. The CDR3 nucleotides are TGCAGTGTTGAGGGTTTAGAGACCCAGTACTTC. Amino acid sequence: CSVEGLETQYF.

This clonotype has a handful of counts. The genes are TRBV20-1 and TRBJ2-7; 12 nucleotides match TRBD2. V dropped 6 bases and J dropped 1; count of bases not matched to a gene: 4. CDR3 length: 14 residues. Germline values: CDR1 DFQATT, CDR2 SNEGSKA (reference sequence). This CDR3 is CSATGTSGSYEQYF. DNA of the CDR3: TGCAGTGCAACCGGGACTAGCGGGTCCTACGAGCAGTACTTC.

The chain combines TRBV10-3 with TRBJ2-4, with D possibly being TRBD1 (5 bases). The germline CDR1 and CDR2 sequences are ENHRY and SYGVKD. Between the trimmed V and J ends, which lost 3 bases and 3 bases, there was a span of 12 bases. The CDR3 has 15 residues. CDR3 sequence reads: CAISDREGVKNIQYF. For the CDR3, the DNA is TGTGCCATCAGTGACAGGGAAGGAGTCAAAAACATTCAGTACTTC.

This clonotype was recorded a few times. The chain couples TRBV5-6 to TRBJ2-7; D remains ambiguous. V was shortened by 0 bases and J by 3 bases, with 10 bases between the two germline ends. The CDR3 consists of 14 residues. Germline V gene sequence: CDR1 SGHDT, CDR2 YYEEEE. CDR3 sequence reads: CASSLGARIYEQYF. CDR3 bases: TGTGCCAGCAGCTTGGGGGCCAGAATCTACGAGCAGTACTTC.

The gene calls are TRBV15 and TRBJ2-2; D uncertain. CDR1 and CDR2 (germline): LNHNV, YYDKDF (reference sequence). The CDR3 spans 12 residues. The V gene lost 6 bases and the J gene lost 6 bases, with 8 bases spanning the gap. In nucleotides, the CDR3 is TGTGCCACCAGTGAAGCTGCCGGGGAGCTGTTTTTT. It is translated as CATSEAAGELFF.

The chain uses TRBV20-1 and TRBJ2-1; the D is unclear. This CDR3 comprises 10 residues. Germline V CDR1 and CDR2: DFQATT, SNEGSKA (reference sequence). The CDR3 reads CRAGHNEQFF. CDR3 nucleotide sequence: TGCAGGGCCGGACACAATGAGCAGTTCTTC.

V is TRBV2 and J is TRBJ2-2; D not resolved. This CDR3 has 12 residues. In germline, CDR1 is SNHLY, CDR2 FYNNEI. The ends were cut back, 5 bases at V and 3 bases at J, with 4 bases in the middle. Here the CDR3 DNA reads TGTGCCAGCAGTACAGACACCGGGGAGCTGTTTTTT. Encoded protein: CASSTDTGELFF.